Presented here are 29 T cell receptor beta chains from one specimen sequenced in a study of cytomegalovirus exposure and HLA in healthy donors. The PCR had 60 Vbeta and 13 Jbeta primers. Generated by immunoSEQ multiplex PCR, the TCRdb table keeps only in-frame clones and is missing some. The data hold 110,000 or so clones, with more than 65% observed a single time. The sample taken for sequencing was PBMCs. The receptor source for this set is a woman in her late teens or twenties in good health and CMV-seronegative.

This clone was recorded only once. The chain combines TRBV25-1 with TRBJ1-2; weak D call: TRBD1 (6 bases). CDR1 is MGHDK and CDR2 is SYGVNS in the germline V gene. V was clipped by 5 bases and J by 2 bases, with 12 bases between them. CDR3 length equals 14 residues. CDR3 in amino acids: CASSLQGANYGYTF. In DNA form, the CDR3 reads TGTGCCAGCAGTTTACAGGGCGCAAACTATGGCTACACCTTC.

V is TRBV29-1 and J is TRBJ2-7; 12 nucleotides align to TRBD2. V gave up 7 bases and J gave up 4 bases; unmatched junction bases: 2. CDR3 size: 12 residues. CDR1 is SQVTM, CDR2 ANQGSEA, per germline. CDR3 nucleotide sequence: TGCAGCGCTCTAGCGGGAGGGTACGAGCAGTACTTC. Translated: CSALAGGYEQYF.

This clone was detected a few times. V usage is TRBV21-1 and J usage is TRBJ2-7; the table's D call, TRBD2, has no DNA check behind it. TRBV21-1 is tagged as a pseudogene. This CDR3 contains 9 residues. The DNA for the CDR3 is TGTGCCAGCAGCCCGGAGCAGTACTTC. Amino acid sequence: CASSPEQYF.

The V call is TRBV21-1, the J call TRBJ1-1; TRBD1, the D gene given by the table, was not confirmed from the DNA. TRBV21-1 is noted as a pseudogene. This CDR3 has 11 amino acids. This CDR3 reads CASSRALGAFF. The CDR3 bases are TGTGCCAGCAGCAGGGCCCTGGGAGCTTTCTTT.

The chain combines TRBV7-8 with TRBJ1-5, with D perhaps TRBD1 (5 bases). Germline lookup yields CDR1 SGHVS and CDR2 FQNEAQ. The V end was cut by 5 bases, the J end by 2 bases, with 10 bases between. The CDR3 loop spans 14 amino acids. The CDR3 bases are TGTGCCAGCAGCCGAGACAGTCGCAATCAGCCCCAGCATTTT. Residues: CASSRDSRNQPQHF.

This chain uses TRBV20-1 with TRBJ2-1; no firm D call. Between the trimmed V and J ends, which lost 1 base and 7 bases, there was a span of 5 bases. In germline, CDR1 is DFQATT, CDR2 SNEGSKA (reference sequence). The CDR3 sequence is 11 residues long. This chain's CDR3 is CSARVRNEQFF. CDR3 coding DNA: TGCAGTGCTAGAGTTCGGAATGAGCAGTTCTTC.

This sequence joins TRBV20-1 and TRBJ1-1; D not resolved. Trimming shortened V by 5 bases and J by 5 bases, and 9 bases separated the two germline ends. CDR3 length: 11 amino acids. Germline CDR1 and CDR2: DFQATT and SNEGSKA (reference sequence). The DNA for the CDR3 is TGCAGTGCTCACTTCCCAACTGAAGCTTTCTTT. Translated: CSAHFPTEAFF.

The table lists this clone with a count of one. The chain combines TRBV4-1 with TRBJ2-7; D unresolved. CDR3 length: 15 amino acids. Germline V gene lookup returns CDR1 MGHRA and CDR2 YSYEKL. The V and J ends lost 0 bases and 0 bases respectively, with 9 bases between them. In DNA, the CDR3 is TGCGCCAGCAGCCAAGATCAGGCGCTCTCCTACGAGCAGTACTTC. It translates to CASSQDQALSYEQYF.

This chain joins TRBV2 and TRBJ2-5, with 8 bases matching TRBD2. The assigned J gene may be wrong: the sequence end matches TRBJ2-7 better. This CDR3 has 16 residues. CDR1 SNHLY and CDR2 FYNNEI come from the germline V gene. DNA of the CDR3: TGTGCCAGCAGCCGGGGGCAGCGGGGGAGCTCCTACGAGCAGTACTTC. Encoded protein: CASSRGQRGSSYEQYF.

The V and J genes are TRBV30 and TRBJ2-3, with TRBD2 identical over 8 bases. The CDR3 has 14 amino acids. With V trimmed by 0 bases and J by 4 bases, 3 bases remained unmatched. Looked up from germline, CDR1 is GTSNPN and CDR2 is SVGIG (reference sequence). CDR3 amino acids: CAWSVPGGADTQYF. The CDR3 nucleotides are TGTGCCTGGAGTGTACCGGGGGGGGCAGATACGCAGTATTTT. Full variable domain (missing parts from reference TRBV30 and TRBJ2-3): SQTIHQWPATLVQPVGSPLSLECTVEGTSNPNLYWYRQAAGRGLQLLFYSVGIGQISSEVPQNLSASRPQDRQFILSSKKLLLSDSGFYLCAWSVPGGADTQYFGPGTRLTVL.

The chain carries TRBV5-4 and TRBJ2-5; 8 positions agree with TRBD2. Germline CDR1 is SGHNT and CDR2 is YYREEE (reference sequence). This CDR3 spans 15 amino acids. V gave up 0 bases and J gave up 7 bases; unmatched junction bases: 8. The CDR3 sequence: CASSLDGSGIGTQYF. The CDR3, as DNA: TGTGCCAGCAGCTTGGATGGTAGCGGGATAGGGACCCAGTACTTC.

This chain links TRBV9 with TRBJ1-2; 8 nucleotides line up with TRBD1. The CDR3 loop spans 14 amino acids. Germline CDR1 SGDLS, CDR2 YYNGEE. The V gene end was trimmed by 3 bases and the J gene end by 7 bases; junction bases not matched to a gene: 8. The CDR3: CASSAQPGGRGYTF. CDR3 in DNA: TGTGCCAGCAGCGCTCAGCCAGGGGGCCGTGGCTACACCTTC.

This clone was seen a few times. The V and J genes are TRBV7-2 and TRBJ2-7; D perhaps matches TRBD2 (6 bases). CDR1 and CDR2 (germline): SGHTA, FQGNSA. CDR3 length: 16 amino acids. Trimming removed 1 base at V and 0 bases at J, with 13 bases between. CDR3 coding DNA: TGTGCCAGCAGCTTAGTGGGCGGGGTCAGCTCCTACGAGCAGTACTTC. This codes for CASSLVGGVSSYEQYF.

The chain has TRBV7-6 and TRBJ1-1; D possibly corresponds to TRBD1 (6 bases). This CDR3 has 16 residues. CDR1 SGHVS and CDR2 FNYEAQ come from the germline V gene. Trimming shortened V by 1 base and J by 4 bases, and 16 bases separated the two germline ends. Here the CDR3 DNA reads TGTGCCAGCAGCTTAGGCGGGGGGGCTGGGATCACTGAAGCTTTCTTT. This gives the protein CASSLGGGAGITEAFF.

This chain uses TRBV30 with TRBJ2-3; tentative D call: TRBD2 (6 bases). Trimming left V 0 bases short and J 14 bases short, with 12 bases between. Germline values: CDR1 GTSNPN, CDR2 SVGIG (reference sequence). This CDR3 comprises 11 residues. As DNA, the CDR3 is TGTGCCTGGAGTGTAGTGGGGGGTCTGTATTTT. Its translation: CAWSVVGGLYF.

CDR3 region: CSAAATEAFF. The CDR3 DNA sequence: TGCAGTGCTGCGGCGACTGAAGCTTTCTTT. The genes are TRBV20-1 and TRBJ1-1; D gene uncertain. The CDR3 consists of 10 residues. In germline, CDR1 is DFQATT, CDR2 SNEGSKA (reference sequence). Trimming removed 5 bases from V and 5 bases from J, with 6 bases in between.

V gene TRBV28 combines with J gene TRBJ2-2, with D maybe TRBD1 (5 bases). The CDR3 is 15 amino acids. V lost 3 bases, J lost 4 bases, and 12 bases lay in between. Looked up from germline, CDR1 is MDHEN and CDR2 is SYDVKM. CDR3 amino acids: CASSFGQGSTGELFF. The DNA for the CDR3 is TGTGCCAGCAGTTTTGGGCAGGGCAGCACCGGGGAGCTGTTTTTT.

The chain recombines TRBV25-1 with TRBJ1-1; D unresolved. Trimming cost V 5 bases and J 5 bases, with 9 bases left between them. This CDR3 has 12 residues. The germline V gene encodes CDR1 MGHDK and CDR2 SYGVNS. The CDR3 reads CASSFGGTEAFF. In DNA form, the CDR3 reads TGTGCCAGCAGTTTCGGCGGGACTGAAGCTTTCTTT. The variable domain in full, completed from reference TRBV25-1 and TRBJ1-1, reads EADIYQTPRYLVIGTGKKITLECSQTMGHDKMYWYQQDPGMELHLIHYSYGVNSTEKGDLSSESTVSRIRTEHFPLTLESARPSHTSQYLCASSFGGTEAFFGQGTRLTVV.

The V call is TRBV6-1, the J call TRBJ1-2; 9 bases are a match to TRBD1. Germline CDR1 reads MNHNS; CDR2 reads SASEGT. The CDR3 runs 15 residues. Trimming at V came to 6 bases and at J to 8 bases, leaving 13 bases not matched to a gene. DNA of the CDR3: TGTGCCAGCAGCTCGACCCTACAGGGGGCTGAAGGCTACACCTTC. This translates into CASSSTLQGAEGYTF.

The chain uses TRBV10-3 and TRBJ1-1; 10 nucleotides match TRBD1. The CDR3 has 13 residues. V lost 9 bases, J lost 4 bases, and 5 bases stayed unmatched. The germline CDR1 and CDR2 sequences are ENHRY and SYGVKD. CDR3 in amino acids: CAIRQGAGTEAFF. DNA of the CDR3: TGTGCCATTCGACAGGGGGCAGGCACTGAAGCTTTCTTT.

The J gene is TRBJ1-1, the V gene TRBV7-8, with D uncertain. The V and J ends lost 2 bases and 4 bases respectively, with 5 bases between them. Germline CDR1 reads SGHVS; CDR2 reads FQNEAQ. The CDR3 runs 12 residues. As DNA, the CDR3 is TGTGCCAGCAGCTTACTAGGCACTGAAGCTTTCTTT. It yields the protein CASSLLGTEAFF. The complete variable domain, with remaining parts taken from reference TRBV7-8 and TRBJ1-1, reads GAGVSQSPRYKVAKRGQDVALRCDPISGHVSLFWYQQALGQGPEFLTYFQNEAQLDKSGLPSDRFFAERPEGSVSTLKIQRTQQEDSAVYLCASSLLGTEAFFGQGTRLTVV.

The CDR3 spells CASSRYSYNEQFF. The DNA of the CDR3 is TGTGCCAGCAGCCGTTATTCCTACAATGAGCAGTTCTTC. The chain is built from TRBV6-5 and TRBJ2-1; no clear D gene. Trimming removed 6 bases from V and 1 base from J, with 7 bases in between. The germline CDR1 and CDR2 sequences are MNHEY and SVGAGI. The CDR3 sequence is 13 residues long.

The rearrangement uses TRBV5-1 and TRBJ2-1; 8 bases align to TRBD2. There are 15 residues in the CDR3. The V gene end was trimmed by 0 bases and the J gene end by 14 bases; junction bases not matched to a gene: 13. Germline V gives CDR1 SGHRS, CDR2 YFSETQ. The CDR3 DNA is TGCGCCAGCAGCTTGGTAGAAGCGGGAGCCCCAAAGGAGTTCTTC. Amino acids: CASSLVEAGAPKEFF.

V usage is TRBV27 and J usage is TRBJ2-7; 8 bases fit TRBD2. Looked up from germline, CDR1 is MNHEY and CDR2 is SMNVEV (reference sequence). The CDR3 loop spans 14 amino acids. V lost 5 bases and J lost 2; bases outside the gene matches: 5. In nucleotides, the CDR3 is TGTGCCAGCAGTAGGGTAGCGGGGCCCTACGAGCAGTACTTC. This translates into CASSRVAGPYEQYF.

The chain employs TRBV9 and TRBJ2-1, with 8 bases fitting TRBD2. Germline V lookup: CDR1 SGDLS, CDR2 YYNGEE. The CDR3 loop spans 14 amino acids. J was trimmed by 7 bases and V by 3 bases; bases with no gene match: 6. This chain's CDR3 is CASSEAGVANEQFF. CDR3 nucleotide sequence: TGTGCCAGCAGCGAAGCGGGAGTAGCGAATGAGCAGTTCTTC.

This clone appeared once. This chain links TRBV2 with TRBJ1-1; D is ambiguous. The CDR3 covers 15 residues. Germline CDR1 reads SNHLY; CDR2 reads FYNNEI. With 6 bases removed from V and 1 base from J, the gap between germline ends came to 15 bases. This CDR3 reads CASRLLTEPNTEAFF. CDR3 DNA: TGTGCCAGCAGACTACTGACGGAGCCGAACACTGAAGCTTTCTTT.

This sequence joins TRBV10-2 and TRBJ2-7; the match to TRBD2 covers 10 bases. V dropped 0 bases and J dropped 2; count of bases not matched to a gene: 10. The CDR3 loop spans 18 amino acids. CDR1 and CDR2 (germline): WSHSY, SAAADI. This chain's CDR3 is CASSESTWASGGPYEQYF. DNA of the CDR3: TGCGCCAGCAGTGAGTCGACATGGGCTAGCGGGGGACCCTACGAGCAGTACTTC.

The genes are TRBV18 and TRBJ2-1, with D perhaps matching TRBD2 (6 bases). Trimming took off 2 bases at V and 9 bases at J, with 11 bases between the two ends. Germline lookup yields CDR1 KGHSH and CDR2 LQKENI. The CDR3 is 13 residues long. In nucleotides, the CDR3 is TGTGCCAGCTCACCATTAAACGGGGGTGAGCAGTTCTTC. It is translated as CASSPLNGGEQFF.

This clone appeared a single time. V gene TRBV2 combines with J gene TRBJ1-5; tentatively, D is TRBD1 (6 bases). This CDR3 is built from 16 residues. Germline CDR1 is SNHLY and CDR2 is FYNNEI. The V end lost 6 bases, the J end lost 7 bases, and 22 bases lay between the germline ends. CDR3 loop: CASSTQGRGLGQPQHF. The DNA for the CDR3 is TGTGCCAGCAGCACACAAGGCAGGGGTTTGGGGCAGCCCCAGCATTTT.